This TCR beta chain was captured by sequencing in a study of blood T cell repertoires in COVID-19. Background on the study: COVID-19 samples collected from the United States, Italy and Spain covered acute and convalescent phases. From T cells, B-cell-depleted T cells, or PBMCs came the material, which was cDNA or gDNA.

This clone was detected a few times. Original handling: Amplification of reference gene primers was used by the study to estimate nucleated cell counts. The method was immunoSEQ multiplex PCR; TCRdb's version includes in-frame clones alone and lacks a portion of them. V and J calls and clone size are those listed in that table; D and trimming were worked out from the DNA. Seen here are about 140,000 clones, 79% observed once, and the top ten hold approximately 3.5%. The V segment lost 5 bases and the J segment 5 bases; nucleotides outside the gene matches: 5. The CDR3 contains 13 residues. Germline lookup yields CDR1 MDHEN and CDR2 SYDVKM.

This chain connects TRBV28 to TRBJ2-7; 8 bases map to TRBD2. The receptor's source is a man aged 55 to 70 with acute or convalescent COVID-19. The specimen was peripheral blood. In DNA form, the CDR3 reads TGTGCCAGCAGTCTCGGACTAGCCAACGAGCAGTACTTC. Residues: CASSLGLANEQYF.